In this sample, the clone carrying this T cell receptor beta chain turned up a few times. TCRdb called the RACE reads again in MiXCR, with one record for every CDR3 protein. The sample comprises tens of thousands of distinct CDR3 sequences, approximately 10% of which are singletons, and 4.5% to 6.5% rests with the top ten. This sample was taken from a study of human T cells and chemical hapten exposure. Time point meaning: pre-sensitization, week 0. As to treatment: therapeutic diphenylcyclopropenone sensitization with weekly scalp DPC. The sequence was obtained from a woman aged 45-65 years with alopecia areata. Some clones in this sample may be carry-over from other donors' samples. This sample comprised whole blood, obtained in connection with sensitization to the hapten diphenylcyclopropenone (DPC).

CDR3 amino acids: CASPGTGSSVEQYF. The CDR3 bases are TGCGCCAGCCCCGGGACAGGGAGTTCAGTGGAGCAGTACTTC. The rearrangement uses TRBV5-1 and TRBJ2-7; TRBD1 aligns across 9 bases. From germline, CDR1 is SGHRS and CDR2 YFSETQ. Trimming at V came to 7 bases and at J to 7 bases, leaving 12 bases not matched to a gene. The CDR3 loop spans 14 amino acids.